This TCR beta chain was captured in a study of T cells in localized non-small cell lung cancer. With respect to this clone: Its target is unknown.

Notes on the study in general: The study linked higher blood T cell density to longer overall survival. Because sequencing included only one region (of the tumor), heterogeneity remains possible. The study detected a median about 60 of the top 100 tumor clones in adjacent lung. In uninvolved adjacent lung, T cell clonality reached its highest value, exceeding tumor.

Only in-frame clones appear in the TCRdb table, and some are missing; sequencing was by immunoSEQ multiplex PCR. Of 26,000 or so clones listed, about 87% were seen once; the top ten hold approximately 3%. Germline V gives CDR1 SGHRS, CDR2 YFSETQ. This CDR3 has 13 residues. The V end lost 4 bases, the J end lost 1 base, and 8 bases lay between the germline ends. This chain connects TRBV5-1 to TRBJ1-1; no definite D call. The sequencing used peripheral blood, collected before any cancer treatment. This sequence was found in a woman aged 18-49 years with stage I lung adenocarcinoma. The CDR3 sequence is CASSINTNTEAFF. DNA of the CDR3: TGCGCCAGCAGCATCAACACGAACACTGAAGCTTTCTTT.